One and the same sample provided the 26 T cell receptor beta chains below, sequenced in a study of T cell clonality in common variable immunodeficiency. TCRdb's table, derived via immunoSEQ multiplex PCR, lists solely in-frame clones and lacks some. The record shows over 50,000 clones for this sample, with no singletons present. The sample consisted of peripheral blood mononuclear cells. These receptors all stem from a person between 18 and 75 years old in good health.

This clone was seen ten or more times. The CDR3 extends 3 residues past the end of the read, so its final part is completed from the germline J gene. The chain employs TRBV7-3 and TRBJ2-1; 7 nucleotides align to TRBD2. This CDR3 comprises 14 residues. Germline values: CDR1 SGHTA, CDR2 FQGTGA. V lost 6 bases, J lost 6 bases, and 8 bases stayed unmatched. The CDR3 bases that were read are TGTGCCAGCAGAACGACTAGCTTCCGCAATGAG. Translating it yields CASRTTSFRNE. The CDR3 in full is CASRTTSFRNEQFF.

This clone was seen repeatedly, ten times or more. With the read ending 3 residues before the CDR3 end, the germline J gene is used to fill in that end. This sequence joins TRBV4-1 and TRBJ2-1, with a possible D match to TRBD1 (6 bases). Between the trimmed V and J ends, which lost 1 base and 9 bases, there was a span of 16 bases. The CDR3 is 15 residues long. Germline CDR1 reads MGHRA; CDR2 reads YSYEKL. The DNA read from the CDR3 is TGCGCCAGCAGCCAAGTGGGCCAGGGGTTTGGTGAG. It encodes CASSQVGQGFGE. The whole CDR3 sequence is CASSQVGQGFGEQFF.

This clone was counted at least ten times. The read terminates 3 residues before the CDR3 end, so the remaining end is supplied by the germline J gene. The rearrangement uses TRBV6-1 and TRBJ1-5; D is ambiguous. Germline lookup yields CDR1 MNHNS and CDR2 SASEGT. V was pared by 1 base and J by 0 bases, with 13 bases between. This CDR3 is 17 amino acids long. CDR3 DNA, as far as it was read: TGTGCCAGCAGTGAAGTAGGCGGATCGTATAGCAATCAGCCC. Amino acids: CASSEVGGSYSNQP. The whole CDR3 reads CASSEVGGSYSNQPQHF.

With regard to this clone: The read is 3 residues too short to cover the CDR3 end, so that end is filled in from the germline J gene. The J gene is TRBJ2-7, the V gene TRBV20-1; TRBD2 matches 16 bases. Germline CDR1 reads DFQATT; CDR2 reads SNEGSKA (reference sequence). This CDR3 is 16 amino acids long. V lost 6 bases, J lost 4 bases, and 9 bases stayed unmatched. The DNA read from the CDR3 is TGCAGTGCGGGCGGGACTAGCGGGAGGGGAACATACGAG. This codes for CSAGGTSGRGTYE. The entire CDR3 is CSAGGTSGRGTYEQYF.

This clone has at least ten counts. The sequence runs out 3 residues before the end of the CDR3; the remainder is reconstructed from the germline J gene. The chain employs TRBV20-1 and TRBJ2-5; a weak D match, TRBD2 (6 bases). The CDR3 is 15 residues long. V dropped 5 bases and J dropped 2 bases, with 18 bases sitting between them. In germline, CDR1 is DFQATT, CDR2 SNEGSKA (reference sequence). Here the CDR3 reads CSAQSLAPVQETQYF. CDR3 DNA, as far as it was read: TGCAGTGCTCAGAGCCTAGCGCCGGTTCAAGAGACC.

This clone was counted a few times. The read terminates 3 residues ahead of where the CDR3 ends, so the germline J gene completes it. The V gene is TRBV11-2, the J gene TRBJ2-7; D gene ambiguous. The ends were cut back, 5 bases at V and 0 bases at J, with 2 bases in the middle. Germline V CDR1 and CDR2: SGHAT, FQNNGV. The CDR3 extends over 11 amino acids. The CDR3 bases that were read are TGTGCCAGCAGCCACTCCTACGAG. Translating gives CASSHSYE. The whole CDR3 protein reads CASSHSYEQYF.

Concerning this clone itself: The read terminates 3 residues before the CDR3 end, so the remaining end is supplied by the germline J gene. The chain joins TRBV2 to TRBJ1-5, with D unclear. V gave up 4 bases and J gave up 0 bases, with 10 bases separating them. The CDR3 spans 15 residues. Germline CDR1 SNHLY, CDR2 FYNNEI. The CDR3 bases that were read are TGTGCCAGCAGTGGGCGGGATTATAGCAATCAGCCC. As protein: CASSGRDYSNQP. The whole CDR3 protein is CASSGRDYSNQPQHF.

This clone was counted at least ten times. The CDR3 DNA, read in part, is TGTGCCAGCAGCTCTAGCACCGGGGAG. This encodes CASSSSTGE. The CDR3, in full, reads CASSSSTGELFF. The V and J genes are TRBV7-2 and TRBJ2-2, with D uncertain. The CDR3 end falls 3 residues outside the read, so it is completed with the germline J gene. The V end lost 4 bases, the J end lost 4 bases, and 4 bases lay between the germline ends. The germline V gene encodes CDR1 SGHTA and CDR2 FQGNSA. The CDR3 is 12 residues long.

This clone was seen a few times. Partial CDR3 DNA: TGTGCCAGTATGCGGAGGGGGATGTTTACTGAA. Translated, it gives CASMRRGMFTE. The CDR3 as a whole reads CASMRRGMFTEAFF. The chain couples TRBV19 to TRBJ1-1; TRBD1 might be the D (6 bases). The read finishes 3 residues shy of the CDR3 end, and the germline J gene is used to complete it. This CDR3 has 14 residues. The V end lost 7 bases, the J end lost 5 bases, and 17 bases lay between the germline ends. Germline V gene sequence: CDR1 LNHDA, CDR2 SQIVND (reference sequence).

This clone was counted at least ten times. The CDR3 end falls 3 residues outside the read, so it is completed with the germline J gene. The J gene is TRBJ2-1, the V gene TRBV5-1, with 10 bases fitting TRBD2. The trim removed 0 bases at V and 8 bases at J, leaving 5 bases unmatched. Looked up from germline, CDR1 is SGHRS and CDR2 is YFSETQ. The CDR3 covers 15 residues. The CDR3 spells CASSLEASGGHEQFF. The sequenced CDR3 bases are TGCGCCAGCAGCTTGGAGGCTAGCGGGGGCCATGAG.

This clone showed up just a few times. The read terminates 3 residues before the CDR3 end, so the remaining end is supplied by the germline J gene. This chain connects TRBV18 to TRBJ2-2; D is perhaps TRBD1 (6 bases). This CDR3 region has 15 residues. Germline V lookup: CDR1 KGHSH, CDR2 LQKENI. CDR3 bases read: TGTGCCAGCTCACCTTCAGGGGCAACTAATGAAAAG. Its protein is CASSPSGATNEK. The CDR3 in full is CASSPSGATNEKLFF. Looking up the rest from reference TRBV18 and TRBJ2-2 gives the full variable domain: NAGVMQNPRHLVRRRGQEARLRCSPMKGHSHVYWYRQLPEEGLKFMVYLQKENIIDESGMPKERFSAEFPKEGPSILRIQQVVRGDSAAYFCASSPSGATNEKLFFGEGSRLTVL.

The CDR3 loop is CASSSPGLIQETQYF. The DNA read from the CDR3 is TGTGCCAGTAGTAGTCCAGGGCTAATACAGGAGACC. The gene calls are TRBV19 and TRBJ2-5; D is possibly TRBD1 (5 bases). The read is 3 residues too short to cover the CDR3 end, so that end is filled in from the germline J gene. V was cut by 4 bases and J by 5 bases, with 17 bases left in between. Per the germline V gene, CDR1 is LNHDA and CDR2 is SQIVND (reference sequence). The CDR3 is 15 residues long.

There are many counts of this clone. Read data end 3 residues before the CDR3 end; the end is taken from the germline J gene. This chain connects TRBV5-3 to TRBJ1-4, with 7 bases lining up with TRBD1. TRBV5-3 is placed among ORFs of uncertain function. The V and J ends lost 0 bases and 2 bases, in that order; junction bases with no gene match: 4. The CDR3 has 16 amino acids. CDR3 sequence reads: CARSLERGLTNEKLFF. CDR3 DNA (partial): TGTGCCAGAAGCTTGGAAAGGGGGCTGACTAATGAAAAA.

This clone was seen ten or more times. With the read ending 3 residues before the CDR3 end, the germline J gene is used to fill in that end. This sequence joins TRBV20-1 and TRBJ1-2, with TRBD1 identical over 8 bases. V shed 3 bases and J 6 bases; nucleotides not matched to a gene: 6. This CDR3 region has 13 residues. The V gene's germline CDR1 is DFQATT and CDR2 SNEGSKA (reference sequence). The sequenced CDR3 bases are TGCAGTGCTAGTCCAGGGGGCTTGGATGGC. The encoded protein is CSASPGGLDG. The complete CDR3 protein is CSASPGGLDGYTF.

A few counts support this clone. The CDR3 region is CASSEGLTDRNDYTF. CDR3 DNA, as far as it was read: TGTGCCAGCAGTGAAGGACTCACTGATCGCAATGAC. The gene calls are TRBV6-1 and TRBJ1-2; D is ambiguous. The read ends 3 residues shy of where the CDR3 ends; the end is completed using the germline J gene. The length of the CDR3 is 15 residues. The germline CDR1 and CDR2 sequences are MNHNS and SASEGT.

This clone is deemed medium-sized (0.01 to 0.1%). Read sequence stops 3 residues before the CDR3 end, and the germline J gene provides the missing end. The V gene is TRBV5-1, the J gene TRBJ1-2; D is ambiguous. The V end lost 4 bases, the J end lost 3 bases, and 4 bases lay between the germline ends. The CDR3 extends over 11 amino acids. Germline V gene data show CDR1 as SGHRS and CDR2 as YFSETQ. This CDR3 is CASSRDYGYTF. The DNA read from the CDR3 is TGCGCCAGCAGCCGTGACTATGGC.

In its sample, this clone was seen many times. CDR3 protein: CSVEGRGGELFF. CDR3 DNA (partial): TGCAGCGTTGAAGGGAGGGGCGGGGAG. V gene TRBV29-1 combines with J gene TRBJ2-2, with a weak D call TRBD2 (6 bases). The sequenced fragment ends 3 residues before the CDR3 boundary, so the rest is inferred from the germline J gene. Trimming left V 1 base short and J 7 bases short, with 7 bases between. Germline loops: CDR1 SQVTM, CDR2 ANQGSEA. The CDR3 runs 12 residues.

This clone was detected a few times. The DNA is omitted, as the CDR3 cannot be located on it reliably, and the CDR3 follows TCRdb's listing. The rearrangement links TRBV18 to TRBJ2-1; TRBD1-2, as called in the table, went unchecked against the DNA. CDR1 and CDR2 from the germline V gene are KGHSH and LQKENI. The CDR3 length is 17 residues, termini included. This CDR3 reads CASSPQLATDFGNEQFF.

This clone was observed many times. The read terminates 3 residues ahead of where the CDR3 ends, so the germline J gene completes it. The J gene is TRBJ2-3, the V gene TRBV5-1, with 11 bases that match TRBD2. Germline CDR1 is SGHRS and CDR2 is YFSETQ. The CDR3 length is 16 residues. V dropped 4 bases and J dropped 2; count of bases not matched to a gene: 6. CDR3 bases read: TGCGCCAGCAGCGAGGGACTAGCGGCACACACAGATACG. Translating gives CASSEGLAAHTDT. The full CDR3 protein reads CASSEGLAAHTDTQYF.

This clone was picked up many times. The read ends 3 residues shy of where the CDR3 ends; the end is completed using the germline J gene. The J gene is TRBJ2-5, the V gene TRBV20-1; tentative D call: TRBD2 (6 bases). The germline V gene encodes CDR1 DFQATT and CDR2 SNEGSKA (reference sequence). Between the trimmed V and J ends, which lost 6 bases and 5 bases, there was a span of 25 bases. This CDR3 is 16 amino acids long. The CDR3 DNA, read in part, is TGCAGTGCCGCGGCAGGTAGCGGCCTATCGACGGAGACC. Its translation is CSAAAGSGLSTET. The full CDR3 protein is CSAAAGSGLSTETQYF.

About this clone itself: Coverage ceases 3 residues before the CDR3 finishes, and the germline J gene fills in the end. V and J are TRBV30 and TRBJ1-2, with a possible D match to TRBD1 (5 bases). The CDR3 length is 15 residues. Germline V gene lookup returns CDR1 GTSNPN and CDR2 SVGIG (reference sequence). The part of the CDR3 DNA that was read is TGTGCCTGGAGGGGGCTAGCGGGAGGCTCCTACGAC. It codes for CAWRGLAGGSYD. The complete CDR3 protein is CAWRGLAGGSYDYTF. The whole variable domain, remainder taken from reference TRBV30 and TRBJ1-2, is SQTIHQWPATLVQPVGSPLSLECTVEGTSNPNLYWYRQAAGRGLQLLFYSVGIGQISSEVPQNLSASRPQDRQFILSSKKLLLSDSGFYLCAWRGLAGGSYDYTFGSGTRLTVV.

This clone was detected many times. The CDR3 end lies 3 residues beyond the end of the read and is filled in from the germline J gene. The V and J genes are TRBV29-1 and TRBJ2-3; maybe TRBD1 (6 bases). Between the trimmed V and J ends, which lost 1 base and 3 bases, there was a span of 14 bases. The CDR3 length is 15 residues. CDR1 is SQVTM and CDR2 is ANQGSEA in the germline V gene. The covered CDR3 bases are TGCAGCGTTGAAGGGGTTATAGGGGGAACAGATACG. It is translated as CSVEGVIGGTDT. In full, the CDR3 reads CSVEGVIGGTDTQYF.

This clone was observed at least ten times. The CDR3 sequence is CASSIDPSGRVNEQFF. CDR3 DNA (partial): TGTGCCAGTAGTATAGATCCTAGCGGGAGAGTCAATGAG. The J gene is TRBJ2-1, the V gene TRBV19; 10 bases fit TRBD2. The sequenced fragment ends 3 residues before the CDR3 boundary, so the rest is inferred from the germline J gene. Germline V lookup: CDR1 LNHDA, CDR2 SQIVND (reference sequence). The J segment lost 6 bases and the V segment lost 0 bases, leaving 5 bases of the junction unmatched. CDR3 size: 16 residues.

This clone was observed many times. The CDR3 end is not reached by the read, which stops 3 residues before it; the germline J gene fills it in. V usage is TRBV4-1 and J usage is TRBJ2-3, with no clear D. Germline loops: CDR1 MGHRA, CDR2 YSYEKL. With 4 bases removed from V and 5 bases from J, the gap between germline ends came to 10 bases. The CDR3 totals 13 residues. CDR3 bases read: TGCGCCAGCAGCCCCCCTTCGGGAGATACG. It translates to CASSPPSGDT. The full-length CDR3 reads as CASSPPSGDTQYF.

This clone was observed many times. The read comes to an end 3 residues before the CDR3 does, leaving the germline J gene to fill in the end. The V and J genes are TRBV7-3 and TRBJ2-1; 9 bases fit TRBD2. V dropped 5 bases and J dropped 4; count of bases not matched to a gene: 9. The CDR3 has 16 residues. Germline CDR1 and CDR2: SGHTA and FQGTGA. The CDR3 is CASSPRASGKYNEQFF. The sequenced CDR3 bases are TGTGCCAGCAGCCCCCGGGCTAGCGGGAAATACAATGAG.

On this clone: The read comes to an end 3 residues before the CDR3 does, leaving the germline J gene to fill in the end. This sequence joins TRBV7-3 and TRBJ2-2, with 8 bases lining up with TRBD2. This CDR3 has 17 amino acids. Germline lookup yields CDR1 SGHTA and CDR2 FQGTGA. V shed 5 bases, J shed 1 base, and the junction held 9 bases outside the gene matches. The CDR3 loop is CASSPTPAGGNTGELFF. The CDR3 bases that were read are TGTGCCAGCAGCCCCACCCCGGCGGGAGGGAACACCGGGGAG. The variable domain in full, completed from reference TRBV7-3 and TRBJ2-2, reads GAGVSQTPSNKVTEKGKYVELRCDPISGHTALYWYRQSLGQGPEFLIYFQGTGAADDSGLPNDRFFAVRPEGSVSTLKIQRTERGDSAVYLCASSPTPAGGNTGELFFGEGSRLTVL.